This entry describes one T cell receptor (beta chain). Germline CDR1 SGHVS, CDR2 FNYEAQ. J lost 4 bases, V lost 5 bases, and 3 bases had no gene match. The CDR3 runs to 14 residues. The authors sequenced TCR beta from blood CD8+ and CD4+ T cells. The source of the sample is a study of CD8 T cells in Susac syndrome. The RNA input was about 0.5 to 1 ug, and it was reverse transcribed with random hexamers. MiXCR was run by TCRdb on the immunoSEQ multiplex PCR reads, yielding one entry per CDR3 protein. The sample yields 150,000 or so distinct CDR3 sequences, roughly 95% seen once. The sequenced sample was CD4+ T cells from PBMCs. This clonotype was obtained from a human donor with Susac syndrome. The chain is built from TRBV7-6 and TRBJ1-5; TRBD1 aligns across 9 bases. The CDR3 nucleotides read TGTGCCAGCAGCCGTGGACAGGGGAATCAGCCCCAGCATTTT. Its protein is CASSRGQGNQPQHF.